Presented here are 12 T cell receptor beta chains from one specimen sequenced in a study of CD4 T cell repertoires and nickel. TCRdb reanalysed the RT-PCR reads using MiXCR and keeps one entry per CDR3 protein. Of 200 to 300 distinct CDR3 sequences listed, roughly 60% are singletons. Input material: CD4+ T cells from blood, not recorded whether cultured. These receptors all stem from a human donor in a nickel allergy study, with or without nickel allergy (not recorded which). It is not recorded whether this sample comes from one donor or several.

The V and J genes are TRBV4-1 and TRBJ2-4, with 7 bases aligning to TRBD2. CDR1 and CDR2 from the germline V gene are MGHRA and YSYEKL. V shed 4 bases and J 3 bases; nucleotides not matched to a gene: 6. The CDR3 is 15 residues long. The CDR3 region is CASSLAGEGKNIQYF. The DNA for the CDR3 is TGCGCCAGCAGCCTCGCGGGGGAGGGCAAAAACATTCAGTACTTC.

This chain connects TRBV30 to TRBJ2-3; TRBD2 might be the D (5 bases). The CDR3 is made up of 13 amino acids. Germline V gene sequence: CDR1 GTSNPN, CDR2 SVGIG (reference sequence). Trimming took off 5 bases at V and 4 bases at J, with 13 bases between the two ends. Here the CDR3 DNA reads TGTGCCTGGTGCACCGGAGGCGCAGATACGCAGTATTTT. It translates to CAWCTGGADTQYF.

The V call is TRBV5-1, the J call TRBJ1-1, with 8 bases identical to TRBD1. The V gene's germline CDR1 is SGHRS and CDR2 YFSETQ. V dropped 7 bases and J dropped 6; count of bases not matched to a gene: 2. The CDR3 is 11 residues long. The CDR3 reads CASGQGSEAFF. For the CDR3, the DNA is TGCGCCAGCGGACAGGGCTCTGAAGCTTTCTTT.

The V and J genes are TRBV7-9 and TRBJ1-2; 7 positions match TRBD1. CDR3 length: 17 residues. V lost 5 bases to trimming and J lost 1 base; unmatched junction nucleotides: 13. Germline CDR1 SEHNR, CDR2 FQNEAQ (reference sequence). In DNA, the CDR3 is TGTGCCAGCAGCCGCCAAGACAGGGATCCCTTTAACTATGGCTACACCTTC. Encoded protein: CASSRQDRDPFNYGYTF.

The rearrangement links TRBV7-2 to TRBJ1-5; weak D call: TRBD1 (5 bases). CDR1 is SGHTA and CDR2 is FQGNSA in the germline V gene. Trimming took off 1 base at V and 5 bases at J, with 12 bases between the two ends. CDR3 length: 15 amino acids. CDR3: CASSLVGGTHQPQHF. The CDR3 DNA sequence: TGTGCCAGCAGCTTAGTTGGGGGAACCCATCAGCCCCAGCATTTT.

The chain combines TRBV6-1 with TRBJ2-7; 8 bases map to TRBD1. Trimming cost V 6 bases and J 2 bases; bases outside gene matches: 9. Germline assignment: CDR1 MNHNS and CDR2 SASEGT. The CDR3 totals 15 residues. The CDR3 loop reads CASRHTGGATYEQYF. CDR3 coding DNA: TGTGCCAGCAGACACACAGGGGGTGCAACCTACGAGCAGTACTTC.

V is TRBV30 and J is TRBJ1-2; tentatively, D is TRBD1 (5 bases). This CDR3 comprises 13 residues. V was trimmed by 0 bases and J by 7 bases, leaving 12 bases between them. Per the germline V gene, CDR1 is GTSNPN and CDR2 is SVGIG (reference sequence). The CDR3 DNA reads TGTGCCTGGAGTGTACTGACAGACACTGGCTACACCTTC. Translating gives CAWSVLTDTGYTF.

The V and J genes are TRBV18 and TRBJ1-5, with unresolved D. CDR1 and CDR2 (germline): KGHSH, LQKENI. The CDR3 totals 13 residues. V shed 2 bases and J shed 5 bases, with 7 bases lying between them. CDR3 sequence reads: CASSPGEDQPQHF. The CDR3 DNA reads TGTGCCAGCTCACCAGGGGAAGATCAGCCCCAGCATTTT.

This clonotype occurred a few times. The CDR3 reads CASSRTGLSSYEQYF. In DNA, the CDR3 is TGTGCCAGCAGCCGGACCGGACTGAGCTCCTACGAGCAGTACTTC. The chain uses TRBV6-5 and TRBJ2-7; a weak D match, TRBD2 (5 bases). V gave up 6 bases and J gave up 0 bases, with 15 bases separating them. From germline, CDR1 is MNHEY and CDR2 SVGAGI. The CDR3 spans 15 residues.

This clonotype turned up a few times. The rearrangement links TRBV13 to TRBJ2-5; D possibly corresponds to TRBD2 (5 bases). This CDR3 region has 15 residues. V shed 4 bases and J shed 0 bases, with 12 bases lying between them. CDR1 is PRHDT and CDR2 is FYEKMQ in the germline V gene (reference sequence). CDR3 in amino acids: CASSWRRIHQETQYF. The CDR3 bases are TGTGCCAGCAGCTGGAGGCGGATTCACCAAGAGACCCAGTACTTC. Together with reference TRBV13 and TRBJ2-5, the CDR3 gives the full variable domain: AAGVIQSPRHLIKEKRETATLKCYPIPRHDTVYWYQQGPGQDPQFLISFYEKMQSDKGSIPDRFSAQQFSDYHSELNMSSLELGDSALYFCASSWRRIHQETQYFGPGTRLLVL.

In its sample, this clonotype was seen a few times. This rearrangement joins TRBV29-1 to TRBJ2-2; the D is unclear. The V end was cut by 6 bases, the J end by 3 bases, with 11 bases between. The CDR3 contains 13 residues. Germline values: CDR1 SQVTM, CDR2 ANQGSEA. The CDR3 nucleotides read TGCAGCGTCCCATCTAGTGACACCGGGGAGCTGTTTTTT. Its protein is CSVPSSDTGELFF.

In its sample, this clonotype was seen a few times. This chain connects TRBV20-1 to TRBJ1-2; D remains ambiguous. Trimming took off 0 bases at V and 6 bases at J, with 14 bases between the two ends. CDR3 length equals 14 residues. Germline lookup yields CDR1 DFQATT and CDR2 SNEGSKA (reference sequence). The chain's CDR3 is CSARESGIYDGYTF. The CDR3, as DNA: TGCAGTGCTAGAGAATCGGGTATTTACGATGGCTACACCTTC.